Below are 20 T cell receptor beta chains sequenced from a single sample in a study of beta chain features in type 1 diabetes. The study, taken as a whole, reports: Patients with Type 1 diabetes showed moderately but significantly shorter TCRB CDR3s in all four CD4+ subsets.

Which antigens these TCRs recognize remains unknown. Expressed TCRB transcripts were sequenced because the isolated RNA had all been reverse transcribed beforehand. Libraries were prepared by immunoSEQ multiplex PCR; TCRdb keeps only in-frame clonotypes and omits some of them. The sample records under 350,000 clones, roughly an eighth being singletons. The sample consisted of naive CD4+ T cells from blood. These receptors all stem from a man aged 30-40 years with type 1 diabetes.

This clone was detected only a few times. The genes are TRBV7-9 and TRBJ2-3; TRBD1 matches 7 bases. The CDR3 loop spans 16 amino acids. The germline V gene has CDR1 SEHNR and CDR2 FQNEAQ (reference sequence). With V trimmed by 5 bases and J by 3 bases, 11 bases remained unmatched. CDR3 nucleotides: TGTGCCAGCAGCACGATACAGGGGAAGAGGACAGATACGCAGTATTTT. This gives the protein CASSTIQGKRTDTQYF.

In this sample, this clone turned up a few times. The V and J genes are TRBV13 and TRBJ1-1; no clear D gene. Germline CDR1 PRHDT, CDR2 FYEKMQ (reference sequence). The V end was cut by 1 base, the J end by 8 bases, with 14 bases between. The CDR3 runs 14 residues. Here the CDR3 reads CASSLVPRWEEAFF. Here the CDR3 DNA reads TGTGCCAGCAGCTTAGTCCCGAGGTGGGAGGAAGCTTTCTTT.

The chain recombines TRBV4-1 with TRBJ2-7, with D perhaps matching TRBD2 (5 bases). This CDR3 has 15 residues. V gave up 0 bases and J gave up 1 base, with 10 bases separating them. Germline V gene lookup returns CDR1 MGHRA and CDR2 YSYEKL. The chain's CDR3 is CASSQERVPSYEQYF. CDR3 coding DNA: TGCGCCAGCAGCCAAGAGAGGGTACCTTCCTACGAGCAGTACTTC.

V usage is TRBV15 and J usage is TRBJ1-2; 8 nucleotides align to TRBD1. V dropped 0 bases and J dropped 5; count of bases not matched to a gene: 11. The germline gives CDR1 LNHNV, CDR2 YYDKDF (reference sequence). The CDR3 consists of 17 residues. The CDR3 bases are TGTGCCACCAGCAGAGATCCTGGACAGGGCGCACCTTATGGCTACACCTTC. Its protein product is CATSRDPGQGAPYGYTF.

The V gene is TRBV5-1, the J gene TRBJ1-5; TRBD1 agrees at 7 bases. V dropped 4 bases and J dropped 4; count of bases not matched to a gene: 8. Germline lookup yields CDR1 SGHRS and CDR2 YFSETQ. The CDR3 has 15 amino acids. The CDR3 bases are TGCGCCAGCAGCCCTCAGGGGGATCTTAATCAGCCCCAGCATTTT. This gives the protein CASSPQGDLNQPQHF.

In its sample, this clone was seen a few times. This chain connects TRBV5-1 to TRBJ2-6; D remains unclear. The CDR3 is 15 amino acids. V lost 4 bases, J lost 0 bases, and 8 bases lay in between. The germline V gene encodes CDR1 SGHRS and CDR2 YFSETQ. CDR3: CASSRVSSGANVLTF. CDR3 DNA: TGCGCCAGCAGCCGTGTTAGCTCTGGGGCCAACGTCCTGACTTTC.

This clone was recorded a few times. This chain links TRBV28 with TRBJ2-1; D is possibly TRBD1 (6 bases). In germline, CDR1 is MDHEN, CDR2 SYDVKM. Trimming took 6 bases from V and 0 from J, leaving 15 bases between them. CDR3 length equals 16 residues. CDR3: CASRTGTPSSYNEQFF. In DNA, the CDR3 is TGTGCCAGCAGAACCGGGACACCCAGCTCCTACAATGAGCAGTTCTTC.

The chain is built from TRBV10-3 and TRBJ2-7, with D uncertain. The V and J ends lost 6 bases and 2 bases respectively, with 8 bases between them. This CDR3 comprises 12 residues. CDR1 and CDR2 (germline): ENHRY, SYGVKD. The CDR3 DNA sequence: TGTGCCATCAGCTCTAGTGCCTACGAGCAGTACTTC. Translating it yields CAISSSAYEQYF.

The chain has TRBV28 and TRBJ1-5; D unresolved. V was clipped by 7 bases and J by 5 bases, with 15 bases between them. Germline CDR1 is MDHEN and CDR2 is SYDVKM. This CDR3 has 14 amino acids. CDR3 region: CASTSGSGDQPQHF. DNA for the CDR3: TGTGCCAGCACTTCTGGGTCGGGTGATCAGCCCCAGCATTTT.

This clone occurred a few times. The chain combines TRBV27 with TRBJ2-6, with D unclear. This CDR3 has 16 amino acids. V lost 4 bases and J lost 0, with 10 bases in between. Germline CDR1 reads MNHEY; CDR2 reads SMNVEV (reference sequence). CDR3 loop: CASSYQFPSGANVLTF. The CDR3 coding sequence is TGTGCCAGCAGTTACCAGTTCCCCTCTGGGGCCAACGTCCTGACTTTC.

This chain connects TRBV5-6 to TRBJ2-5; D is undetermined. Germline CDR1 and CDR2: SGHDT and YYEEEE. The CDR3 is made up of 14 amino acids. V lost 2 bases, J lost 0 bases, and 8 bases lay in between. The DNA of the CDR3 is TGTGCCAGCAGCTTCCTCCTCTACCAAGAGACCCAGTACTTC. This gives the protein CASSFLLYQETQYF.

The chain links TRBV6-5 to TRBJ1-2; weak D call: TRBD1 (6 bases). Germline lookup yields CDR1 MNHEY and CDR2 SVGAGI. The CDR3 sequence is 14 residues long. Trimming took 8 bases from V and 2 from J, leaving 15 bases between them. The CDR3 nucleotides are TGTGCCAGCCGGAGCCCGCAGGGGAACTATGGCTACACCTTC. Translated, it gives CASRSPQGNYGYTF.

The chain is built from TRBV7-2 and TRBJ1-2; 9 nucleotides agree with TRBD1. This CDR3 comprises 15 residues. With V trimmed by 5 bases and J by 7 bases, 11 bases remained unmatched. Germline CDR1 is SGHTA and CDR2 is FQGNSA. The DNA of the CDR3 is TGTGCCAGCAGCATCGTGACAGGGGGAAGAGGTGGCTACACCTTC. The encoded protein is CASSIVTGGRGGYTF.

This clone was seen only a few times. The chain carries TRBV10-3 and TRBJ2-7, with D maybe TRBD1 (5 bases). Trimming took 2 bases from V and 3 from J, leaving 8 bases between them. Germline V gene sequence: CDR1 ENHRY, CDR2 SYGVKD. The CDR3 runs 13 residues. The CDR3 sequence is CAISEGHLYEQYF. The CDR3 region has the DNA TGTGCCATCAGTGAGGGACACCTCTACGAGCAGTACTTC.

In its sample, this clone was seen a few times. This chain uses TRBV7-3 with TRBJ2-7; TRBD1 matches 8 bases. The CDR3 has 15 residues. V dropped 3 bases and J dropped 6; count of bases not matched to a gene: 10. Germline CDR1 and CDR2: SGHTA and FQGTGA. As DNA, the CDR3 is TGTGCCAGCAGCTTCCCCGGGACAGGTGTCTCCGAGCAGTACTTC. This encodes CASSFPGTGVSEQYF.

V is TRBV28 and J is TRBJ2-7; possible D gene TRBD2, 5 bases. The germline V gene has CDR1 MDHEN and CDR2 SYDVKM. V gave up 7 bases and J gave up 0 bases, with 10 bases separating them. The CDR3 has 13 amino acids. CDR3 region: CASTSGNSYEQYF. The CDR3 DNA reads as TGTGCCAGCACCTCGGGGAACTCCTACGAGCAGTACTTC. The full variable domain, rest sourced from reference TRBV28 and TRBJ2-7, is DVKVTQSSRYLVKRTGEKVFLECVQDMDHENMFWYRQDPGLGLRLIYFSYDVKMKEKGDIPEGYSVSREKKERFSLILESASTNQTSMYLCASTSGNSYEQYFGPGTRLTVT.

This chain connects TRBV5-4 to TRBJ2-3; TRBD2 aligns across 8 bases. The junction had 7 bases not matched to a gene; V was cut back by 4 bases and J by 3 bases. The CDR3 sequence is 15 residues long. CDR1 is SGHNT and CDR2 is YYREEE in the germline V gene (reference sequence). CDR3 sequence: CASSPSSGSTDTQYF. The CDR3 region has the DNA TGTGCCAGCAGCCCCTCCAGCGGGAGTACAGATACGCAGTATTTT.

This clone was detected only a few times. The CDR3 loop is CASSGRGAGAVYNEQFF. Here the CDR3 DNA reads TGTGCCAGCAGCGGAAGAGGAGCGGGAGCCGTCTACAATGAGCAGTTCTTC. This sequence joins TRBV11-1 and TRBJ2-1, with 8 nucleotides matching TRBD2. The germline CDR1 and CDR2 sequences are SGHAT and FQDESV (reference sequence). The J segment lost 3 bases and the V segment lost 5 bases, leaving 12 bases of the junction unmatched. This CDR3 is built from 17 residues.

CDR3 loop: CASSLAGGDEQFF. For the CDR3, the DNA is TGTGCCAGCAGCTTAGCGGGGGGGGATGAGCAGTTCTTC. V and J are TRBV7-7 and TRBJ2-1, with 7 nucleotides matching TRBD2. CDR3 length equals 13 residues. CDR1 is SSHAT and CDR2 is FNYEAQ in the germline V gene (reference sequence). V lost 0 bases to trimming and J lost 8 bases; unmatched junction nucleotides: 1.

The gene calls are TRBV27 and TRBJ2-1; 9 nucleotides align to TRBD1. The length of the CDR3 is 16 residues. The V segment lost 5 bases and the J segment 2 bases; nucleotides outside the gene matches: 7. Germline CDR1 reads MNHEY; CDR2 reads SMNVEV (reference sequence). CDR3 loop: CASSPIDRGTYNEQFF. The CDR3 DNA follows: TGTGCCAGCAGTCCGATCGACAGGGGGACCTACAATGAGCAGTTCTTC.